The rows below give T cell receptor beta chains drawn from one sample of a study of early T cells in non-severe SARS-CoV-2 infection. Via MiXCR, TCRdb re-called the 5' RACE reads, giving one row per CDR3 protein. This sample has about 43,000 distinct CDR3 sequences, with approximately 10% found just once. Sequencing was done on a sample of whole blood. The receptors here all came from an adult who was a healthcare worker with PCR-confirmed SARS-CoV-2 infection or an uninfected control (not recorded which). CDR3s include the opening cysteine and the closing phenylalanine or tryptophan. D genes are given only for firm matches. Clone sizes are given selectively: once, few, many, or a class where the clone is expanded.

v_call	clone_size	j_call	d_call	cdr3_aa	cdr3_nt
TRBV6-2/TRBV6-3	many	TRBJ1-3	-	CASSYSIGWTAGNTIYF	TGTGCCAGCAGTTACTCGATAGGATGGACAGCTGGAAACACCATATATTTT
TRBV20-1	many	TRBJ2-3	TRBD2	CSAPTSGDSTDTQYF	TGCAGTGCCCCGACTAGCGGGGATAGCACAGATACGCAGTATTTT
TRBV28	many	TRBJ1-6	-	CASSLNRDLGSPLHF	TGTGCCAGCAGTCTCAACCGGGACTTAGGTTCACCCCTCCACTTT
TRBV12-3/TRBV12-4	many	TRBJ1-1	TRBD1	CASSQTGVRTEAFF	TGTGCCAGCAGCCAGACAGGGGTCAGAACTGAAGCTTTCTTT
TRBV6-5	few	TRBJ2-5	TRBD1	CASRIRDRGELSQYF	TGTGCCAGCAGAATCCGGGACAGGGGGGAATTGTCCCAGTACTTC
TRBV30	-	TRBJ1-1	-	CAFRAEAFF	TGTGCCTTCCGGGCCGAAGCTTTCTTT
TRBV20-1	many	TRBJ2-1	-	CSARIGVSYNEQFF	TGCAGTGCTAGAATCGGGGTTTCCTACAATGAGCAGTTCTTC
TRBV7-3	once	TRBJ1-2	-	CASSLPEFYGYTF	TGTGCCAGCAGCTTACCCGAGTTTTATGGCTACACCTTC
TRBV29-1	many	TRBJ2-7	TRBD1	CSVDRMGQGAYEQYF	TGCAGCGTTGACAGGATGGGGCAGGGGGCCTACGAGCAGTACTTC
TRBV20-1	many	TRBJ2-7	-	CSANREYEQYF	TGCAGTGCCAACCGGGAGTACGAGCAGTACTTC